What follows describes a single T cell receptor beta chain. Samples came from axillary lymph nodes draining the breast cancer. The data were obtained in a study of breast tumors, draining lymph nodes, adjacent tissues. TCRdb reanalysed the multiplex PCR reads using MiXCR and keeps one entry per CDR3 protein. The table has 150,000 to 200,000 distinct CDR3 sequences, 33% seen once. The clonotype originates from a female donor with breast cancer. Some clones in this sample may be carry-over from other donors' samples. Sequencing used axillary lymph node tissue.

The CDR3, as DNA: TGTGCCAGCGCGAGACAGGGGCCGAACTATGGCTACACCTTC. It is translated as CASARQGPNYGYTF. The chain carries TRBV28 and TRBJ1-2; 8 bases match TRBD1. CDR1 and CDR2 (germline): MDHEN, SYDVKM. The CDR3 runs 14 residues. Losses at the gene ends were 8 bases for V and 2 bases for J; bases not matched to a gene: 7.